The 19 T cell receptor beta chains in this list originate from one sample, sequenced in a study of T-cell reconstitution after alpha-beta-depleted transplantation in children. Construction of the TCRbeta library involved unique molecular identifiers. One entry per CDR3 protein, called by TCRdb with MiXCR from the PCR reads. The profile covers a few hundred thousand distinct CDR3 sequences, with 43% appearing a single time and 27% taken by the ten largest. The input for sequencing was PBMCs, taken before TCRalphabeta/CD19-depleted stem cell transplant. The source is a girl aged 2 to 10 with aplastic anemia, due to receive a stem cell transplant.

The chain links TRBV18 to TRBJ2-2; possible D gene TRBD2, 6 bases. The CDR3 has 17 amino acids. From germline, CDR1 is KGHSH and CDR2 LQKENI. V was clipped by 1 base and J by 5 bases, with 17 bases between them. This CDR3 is CASSPRRRRDGTGELFF. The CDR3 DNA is TGTGCCAGCTCACCACGCCGCAGGCGGGATGGGACCGGGGAGCTGTTTTTT.

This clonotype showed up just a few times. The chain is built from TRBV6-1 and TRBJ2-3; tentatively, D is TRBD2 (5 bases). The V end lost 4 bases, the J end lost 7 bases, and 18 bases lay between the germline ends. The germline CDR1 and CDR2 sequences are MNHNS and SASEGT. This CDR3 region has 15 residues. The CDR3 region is CASSAPSQRAYTQYF. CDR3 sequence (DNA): TGTGCCAGCAGTGCCCCTTCACAGAGGGCCTATACGCAGTATTTT.

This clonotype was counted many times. The CDR3 spells CASSFTGGNQPQHF. CDR3 DNA sequence: TGTGCCAGCAGCTTCACGGGGGGCAATCAGCCCCAGCATTTT. V usage is TRBV7-2 and J usage is TRBJ1-5; weak D call: TRBD1 (5 bases). This CDR3 has 14 amino acids. Trimming took off 3 bases at V and 2 bases at J, with 8 bases between the two ends. The germline V gene has CDR1 SGHTA and CDR2 FQGNSA.

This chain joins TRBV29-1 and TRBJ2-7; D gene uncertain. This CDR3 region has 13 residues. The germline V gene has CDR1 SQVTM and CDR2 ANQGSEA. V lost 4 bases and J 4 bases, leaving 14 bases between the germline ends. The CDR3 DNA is TGCAGCGTTGCGGACGGGTCCTTGTACGAGCAGTACTTC. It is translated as CSVADGSLYEQYF.

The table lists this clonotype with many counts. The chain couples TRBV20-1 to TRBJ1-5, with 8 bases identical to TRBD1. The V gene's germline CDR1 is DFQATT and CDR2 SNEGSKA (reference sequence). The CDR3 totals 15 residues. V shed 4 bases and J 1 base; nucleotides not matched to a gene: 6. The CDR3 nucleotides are TGCAGTGCTAATCCCAGGACAGGGAGCAATCAGCCCCAGCATTTT. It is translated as CSANPRTGSNQPQHF.

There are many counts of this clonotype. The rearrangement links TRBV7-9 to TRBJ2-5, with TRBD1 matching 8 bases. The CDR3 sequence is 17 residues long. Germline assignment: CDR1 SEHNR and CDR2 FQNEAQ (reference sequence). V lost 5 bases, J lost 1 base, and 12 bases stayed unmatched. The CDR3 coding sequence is TGTGCCAGCAGCCCGTACTTCCGGACAGGGACCCAAGAGACCCAGTACTTC. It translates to CASSPYFRTGTQETQYF. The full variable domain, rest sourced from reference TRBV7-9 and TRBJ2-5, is DTGVSQNPRHKITKRGQNVTFRCDPISEHNRLYWYRQTLGQGPEFLTYFQNEAQLEKSRLLSDRFSAERPKGSFSTLEIQRTEQGDSAMYLCASSPYFRTGTQETQYFGPGTRLLVL.

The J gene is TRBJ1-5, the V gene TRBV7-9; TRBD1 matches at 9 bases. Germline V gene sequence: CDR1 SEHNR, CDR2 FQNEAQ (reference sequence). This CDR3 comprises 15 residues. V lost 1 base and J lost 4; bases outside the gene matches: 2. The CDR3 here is CASSLGDRENQPQHF. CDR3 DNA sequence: TGTGCCAGCAGCTTAGGGGACAGGGAGAATCAGCCCCAGCATTTT.

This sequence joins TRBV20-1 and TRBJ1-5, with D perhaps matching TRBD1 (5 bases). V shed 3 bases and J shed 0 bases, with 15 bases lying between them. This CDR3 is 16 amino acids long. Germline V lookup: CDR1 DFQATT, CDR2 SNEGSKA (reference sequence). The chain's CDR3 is CSASDSGIYSNQPQHF. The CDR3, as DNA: TGCAGTGCTAGCGACAGCGGTATTTATAGCAATCAGCCCCAGCATTTT.

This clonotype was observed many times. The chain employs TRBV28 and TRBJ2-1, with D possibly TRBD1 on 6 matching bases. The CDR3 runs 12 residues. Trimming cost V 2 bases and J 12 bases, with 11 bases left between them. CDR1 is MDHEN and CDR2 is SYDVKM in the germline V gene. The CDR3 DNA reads TGTGCCAGCAGTTTACTCGCCAGGGGGCAGTTCTTC. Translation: CASSLLARGQFF.

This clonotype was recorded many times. CDR3 in amino acids: CASSYSLKGTQYF. The CDR3 DNA is TGTGCCAGCAGTTACTCACTGAAGGGGACCCAGTACTTC. The chain links TRBV6-6 to TRBJ2-5, with no clear D. This CDR3 has 13 residues. Trimming pared 0 bases from V and 7 bases from J, leaving 9 bases between. Germline V gives CDR1 MNHNY, CDR2 SVGAGI (reference sequence).

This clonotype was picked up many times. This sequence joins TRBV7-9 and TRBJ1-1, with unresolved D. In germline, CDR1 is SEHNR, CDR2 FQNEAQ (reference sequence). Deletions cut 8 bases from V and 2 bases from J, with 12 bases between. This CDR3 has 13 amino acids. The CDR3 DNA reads TGTGCCAGCTCTCCCCCTCTTAACACTGAAGCTTTCTTT. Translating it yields CASSPPLNTEAFF.

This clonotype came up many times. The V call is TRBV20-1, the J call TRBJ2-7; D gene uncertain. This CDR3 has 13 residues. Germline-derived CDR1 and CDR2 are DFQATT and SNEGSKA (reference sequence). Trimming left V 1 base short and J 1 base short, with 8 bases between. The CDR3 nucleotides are TGCAGTGCTAGAGGGACGGTTTCCTACGAGCAGTACTTC. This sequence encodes CSARGTVSYEQYF.

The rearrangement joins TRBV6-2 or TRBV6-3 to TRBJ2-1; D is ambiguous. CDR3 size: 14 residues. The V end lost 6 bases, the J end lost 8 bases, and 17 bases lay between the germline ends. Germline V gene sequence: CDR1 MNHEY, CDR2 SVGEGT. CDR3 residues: CASSPMTPRDEQFF. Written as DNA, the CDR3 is TGTGCCAGCAGCCCTATGACTCCAAGGGATGAGCAGTTCTTC.

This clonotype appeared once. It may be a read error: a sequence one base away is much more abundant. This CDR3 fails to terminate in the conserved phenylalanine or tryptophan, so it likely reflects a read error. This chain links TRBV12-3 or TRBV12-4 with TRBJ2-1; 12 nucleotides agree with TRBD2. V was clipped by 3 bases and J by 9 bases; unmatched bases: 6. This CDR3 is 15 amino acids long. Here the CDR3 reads CASSFLAGGPVEQFI. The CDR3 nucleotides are TGTGCCAGCAGTTTTCTAGCGGGAGGGCCGGTTGAGCAGTTCATC.

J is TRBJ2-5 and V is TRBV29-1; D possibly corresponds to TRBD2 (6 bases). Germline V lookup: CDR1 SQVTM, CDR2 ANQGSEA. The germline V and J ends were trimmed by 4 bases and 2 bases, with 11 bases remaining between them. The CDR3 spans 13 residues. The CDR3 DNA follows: TGCAGCGTTGGGCATGGGGGGCAAGAGACCCAGTACTTC. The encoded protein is CSVGHGGQETQYF.

The CDR3 DNA sequence: TGCAGTGCTAGATCTTTTGGGGCCTTAACGCAAGAGACCCAGTACTTC. This translates into CSARSFGALTQETQYF. This chain connects TRBV20-1 to TRBJ2-5, with D possibly TRBD1 on 5 matching bases. Germline values: CDR1 DFQATT, CDR2 SNEGSKA (reference sequence). Trimming pared 2 bases from V and 2 bases from J, leaving 18 bases between. This CDR3 has 16 amino acids.

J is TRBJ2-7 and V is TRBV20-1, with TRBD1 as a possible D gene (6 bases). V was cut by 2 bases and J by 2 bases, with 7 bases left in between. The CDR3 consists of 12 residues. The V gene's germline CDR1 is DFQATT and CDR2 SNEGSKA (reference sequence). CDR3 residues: CSARRDTYEQYF. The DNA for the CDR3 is TGCAGTGCTAGAAGGGACACCTACGAGCAGTACTTC.

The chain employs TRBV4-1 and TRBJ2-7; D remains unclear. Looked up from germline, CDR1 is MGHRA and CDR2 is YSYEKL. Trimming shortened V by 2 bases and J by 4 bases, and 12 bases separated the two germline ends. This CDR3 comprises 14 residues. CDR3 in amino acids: CASSQILSAYEQYF. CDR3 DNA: TGCGCCAGCAGCCAAATTCTCAGCGCGTACGAGCAGTACTTC.

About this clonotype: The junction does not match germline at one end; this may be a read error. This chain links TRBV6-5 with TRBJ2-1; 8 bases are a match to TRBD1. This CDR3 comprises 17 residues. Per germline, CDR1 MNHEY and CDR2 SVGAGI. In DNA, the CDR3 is TGTGCCAGCAGTCTCGACAGGGGTCTGAGCTCCTACGATGAGCAGTTCTTC. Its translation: CASSLDRGLSSYDEQFF.